The rows below give T cell receptor beta chains drawn from one sample of a study of identical twins. TCRdb fed the 5' RACE reads into MiXCR, producing one record per CDR3 protein. The data contain 500,000 to 650,000 distinct CDR3 sequences, about a fifth of them singletons. These data also formed part of another study, on yellow fever vaccine responses in identical twins.

Sample: CD4+ T cells sorted from blood. These receptors were obtained from a woman in her late teens or twenties in good health. Each CDR3 is given with its conserved first and last residue. D genes are given only for firm matches. Expanded clones are given a class, and other clones once, few, many or no size at all.

cdr3_nt	cdr3_aa	clone_size	v_call	j_call	d_call
TGTGCCAGCAGTGAAGGGGTCCAGCCCCAGCATTTT	CASSEGVQPQHF	few	TRBV6-1	TRBJ1-5	NA
TGTGCCACCAGCAGAGGCCGATCAGGACTAGGCTCCTACAATGAGCAGTTCTTC	CATSRGRSGLGSYNEQFF	once	TRBV15	TRBJ2-1	TRBD2
TGTGCCAGCTCACCATTTAGCGGGAGGGCCGGTGAGGAGCAGTACTTC	CASSPFSGRAGEEQYF	NA	TRBV18	TRBJ2-7	TRBD2
TGTGCCAGCAGCTTGGTTCGGGGACTAACCTACAATGAGCAGTTCTTC	CASSLVRGLTYNEQFF	NA	TRBV5-4	TRBJ2-1	TRBD2
TGCAGCGTTGGTTCCCCTCTCGAGCAGTACTTC	CSVGSPLEQYF	few	TRBV29-1	TRBJ2-7	NA
TGTGCCAGCGGCCAATCAAACAGGGCGAATTCACCCCTCCACTTT	CASGQSNRANSPLHF	NA	TRBV12-3/TRBV12-4	TRBJ1-6	NA
TGTGCCACCAGTGATTCTCACCTCTACGAGCAGTACTTC	CATSDSHLYEQYF	NA	TRBV24-1	TRBJ2-7	NA
TGTGCCAGCAGCTTAGCGGGCGGCTACACCTTC	CASSLAGGYTF	few	TRBV7-9	TRBJ1-2	NA
TGTGCCAGCAGTCCCGGCGGGGCGGGGGAGGACACAGATACGCAGTATTTT	CASSPGGAGEDTDTQYF	NA	TRBV12-3/TRBV12-4	TRBJ2-3	TRBD2
TGCAGCGTTCAACGGACAGGGGCTGGGGCCAACGTCCTGACTTTC	CSVQRTGAGANVLTF	NA	TRBV29-1	TRBJ2-6	TRBD1
TGCAGTGCTAGTTTTCGGAGCGGGAGGGTAACCAAAAACATTCAGTACTTC	CSASFRSGRVTKNIQYF	few	TRBV20-1	TRBJ2-4	TRBD2
TGTGCCAGCAGCTCGACACGGGGGACTAATTCACCCCTCCACTTT	CASSSTRGTNSPLHF	few	TRBV11-2	TRBJ1-6	NA
TGTGCCATCAGTGATTCGACAGGGGGGGACATTCAGTACTTC	CAISDSTGGDIQYF	many	TRBV10-3	TRBJ2-4	TRBD1
TGTGCCAGCAGCGACAGGGTCCCACTTAATTACAATGAGCAGTTCTTC	CASSDRVPLNYNEQFF	few	TRBV6-1	TRBJ2-1	TRBD1
TGTGCCAGCAGTTACTCTAACTATGGCTACACCTTC	CASSYSNYGYTF	NA	TRBV6-2/TRBV6-3	TRBJ1-2	NA
TGCGCCAGCAGCCGCAGTATGGGGGAGATTATGGGATTGGCCAAAAACATTCAGTACTTC	CASSRSMGEIMGLAKNIQYF	NA	TRBV4-1	TRBJ2-4	NA
TGTGCCAGCAGCCATTCGAGGGGTAGGAGTGAGCAGTTCTTC	CASSHSRGRSEQFF	few	TRBV3-1	TRBJ2-1	NA
TGCGCCAGCAGAAACGGACTAGCGGATACCTACGAGCAGTACTTC	CASRNGLADTYEQYF	once	TRBV10-2	TRBJ2-7	TRBD2
TGCAGCGTAGAAGGGGGAGCAGAGACCCAGTACTTC	CSVEGGAETQYF	NA	TRBV29-1	TRBJ2-5	NA
TGTGCCAGCAGCCTTGGACAGGGCCCGGAGACCCAGTACTTC	CASSLGQGPETQYF	NA	TRBV7-9	TRBJ2-5	TRBD1
TGCAGTGCAACCGGGACTAGCGGGACCTACAATGAGCAGTTCTTC	CSATGTSGTYNEQFF	few	TRBV20-1	TRBJ2-1	TRBD2
TGCAGTGCTAGGGGGACTAGCGGGAGCTCCTACAATGAGCAGTTCTTC	CSARGTSGSSYNEQFF	few	TRBV20-1	TRBJ2-1	TRBD2
TGTGCCAGCAGTGTTGGTCTAGCGGGAGTCCTCCCCCCTAGCTTC	CASSVGLAGVLPPSF	NA	TRBV2	TRBJ2-1	TRBD2
TGTGCCAGCAGTACCCGGACTGGTGCAGGGGGCGGTGAGCAGTTCTTC	CASSTRTGAGGGEQFF	NA	TRBV12-3/TRBV12-4	TRBJ2-1	TRBD1
TGTGCCAGCAAGTACAGGGAGACCTCCGGGGAGCTGTTTTTT	CASKYRETSGELFF	many	TRBV12-3/TRBV12-4	TRBJ2-2	NA
TGCAGTGCTAGGGGCCGGTCTAATTCACCCCTCCACTTT	CSARGRSNSPLHF	few	TRBV20-1	TRBJ1-6	NA
TGTGCCAGCAGCTATACGGGTGTCGCTAATGAAAAACTGTTTTTT	CASSYTGVANEKLFF	NA	TRBV7-9	TRBJ1-4	NA
TGCGCCAGCATGCTTGGAAGGTCGGGGGCCGATTCACCCCTCCACTTT	CASMLGRSGADSPLHF	NA	TRBV5-1	TRBJ1-6	NA
TGTGCCAGCTCACCCGGACTAGCGATTAGCACAGATACGCAGTATTTT	CASSPGLAISTDTQYF	NA	TRBV18	TRBJ2-3	TRBD2
TGTGCCATCAGCCAGGGGTTACCCTACAATGAGCAGTTCTTC	CAISQGLPYNEQFF	few	TRBV10-3	TRBJ2-1	NA
TGCAGTGCTGAGAGGTGGGGGCGTACAGATACGCAGTATTTT	CSAERWGRTDTQYF	few	TRBV20-1	TRBJ2-3	NA
TGTGCCAGCAGCTTCGACCGCGGGGGGTATGAGCAGTTCTTC	CASSFDRGGYEQFF	NA	TRBV7-8	TRBJ2-1	TRBD2
TGTGCCAGCAAACAACCGCTCTATGGCTACACCTTC	CASKQPLYGYTF	few	TRBV6-6	TRBJ1-2	NA
TGCAGCGTCCGGACAGGGGTCAATGAGCAGTTCTTC	CSVRTGVNEQFF	NA	TRBV29-1	TRBJ2-1	TRBD1
TGTGCCAGCAGCTTAGGATTTCAATTCCAAGAGACCCAGTACTTC	CASSLGFQFQETQYF	NA	TRBV7-9	TRBJ2-5	NA